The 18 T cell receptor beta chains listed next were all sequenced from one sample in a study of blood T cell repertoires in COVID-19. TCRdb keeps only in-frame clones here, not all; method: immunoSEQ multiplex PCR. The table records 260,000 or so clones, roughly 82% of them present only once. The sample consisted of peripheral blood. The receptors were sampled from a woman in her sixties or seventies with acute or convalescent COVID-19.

The CDR3 DNA reads TGCGCCAGCAGCTTGTGGGGGCGTGATGAAAAACTGTTTTTT. It yields the protein CASSLWGRDEKLFF. This chain joins TRBV5-1 and TRBJ1-4; TRBD1 might be the D (6 bases). CDR3 length: 14 amino acids. Germline V CDR1 and CDR2: SGHRS, YFSETQ. The V gene lost 1 base and the J gene lost 6 bases, with 10 bases spanning the gap.

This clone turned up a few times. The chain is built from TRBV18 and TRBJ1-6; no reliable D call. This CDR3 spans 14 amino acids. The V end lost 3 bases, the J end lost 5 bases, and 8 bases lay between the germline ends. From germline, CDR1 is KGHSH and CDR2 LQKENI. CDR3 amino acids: CASSPAGNNSPLHF. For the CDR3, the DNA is TGTGCCAGCTCACCTGCGGGAAATAATTCACCCCTCCACTTT.

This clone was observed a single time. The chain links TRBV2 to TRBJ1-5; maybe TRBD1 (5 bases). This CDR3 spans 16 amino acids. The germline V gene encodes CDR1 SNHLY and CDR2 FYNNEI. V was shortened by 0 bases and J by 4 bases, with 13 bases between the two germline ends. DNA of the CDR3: TGTGCCAGCAGTGAAGCGGGGCTGCATGGGAATCAGCCCCAGCATTTT. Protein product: CASSEAGLHGNQPQHF.

The CDR3 loop reads CASSASGGARETQYF. CDR3 coding DNA: TGTGCCAGCAGCGCTAGCGGGGGGGCCCGGGAGACCCAGTACTTC. The chain uses TRBV7-9 and TRBJ2-5; 12 nucleotides agree with TRBD2. This CDR3 region has 15 residues. Germline CDR1 and CDR2: SEHNR and FQNEAQ (reference sequence). V trimming: 5 bases; J trimming: 5 bases; junction bases outside the gene matches: 6.

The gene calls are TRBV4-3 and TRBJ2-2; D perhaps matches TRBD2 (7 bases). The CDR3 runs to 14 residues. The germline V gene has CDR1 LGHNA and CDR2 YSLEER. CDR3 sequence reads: CRPRGGGSTGELFF. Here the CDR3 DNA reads TGCCGCCCGAGAGGGGGGGGGAGCACCGGGGAGCTGTTTTTT.

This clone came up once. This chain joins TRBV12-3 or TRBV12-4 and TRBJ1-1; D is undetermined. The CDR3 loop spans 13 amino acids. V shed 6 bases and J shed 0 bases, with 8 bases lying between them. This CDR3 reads CASRFNMNTEAFF. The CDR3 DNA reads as TGTGCCAGCAGATTCAACATGAACACTGAAGCTTTCTTT.

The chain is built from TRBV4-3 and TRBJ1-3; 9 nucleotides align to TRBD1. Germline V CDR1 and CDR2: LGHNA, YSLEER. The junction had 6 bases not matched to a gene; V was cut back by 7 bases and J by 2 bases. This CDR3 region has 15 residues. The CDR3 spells CASTPGTGTGNTIYF. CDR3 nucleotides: TGCGCCAGCACTCCCGGGACAGGGACTGGAAACACCATATATTTT.

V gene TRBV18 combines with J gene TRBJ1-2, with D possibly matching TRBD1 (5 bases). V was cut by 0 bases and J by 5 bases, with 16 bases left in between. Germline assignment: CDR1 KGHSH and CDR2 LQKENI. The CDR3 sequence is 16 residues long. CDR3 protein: CASSPPSGPGMYGYTF. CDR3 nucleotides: TGTGCCAGCTCACCACCGTCAGGGCCAGGAATGTATGGCTACACCTTC.

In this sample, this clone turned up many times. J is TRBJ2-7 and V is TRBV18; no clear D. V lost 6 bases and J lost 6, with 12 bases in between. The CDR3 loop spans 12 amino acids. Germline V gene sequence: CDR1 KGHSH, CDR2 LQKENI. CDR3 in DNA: TGTGCCAGCTCCCGCGGTGTAAGCGAGCAGTACTTC. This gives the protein CASSRGVSEQYF.

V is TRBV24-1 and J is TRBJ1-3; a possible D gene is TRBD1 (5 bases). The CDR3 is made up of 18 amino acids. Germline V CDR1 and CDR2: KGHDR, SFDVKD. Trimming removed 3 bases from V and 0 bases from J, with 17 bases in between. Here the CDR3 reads CATSDLLSGPNSGNTIYF. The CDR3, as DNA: TGTGCCACCAGTGATCTACTCTCAGGGCCCAACTCTGGAAACACCATATATTTT.

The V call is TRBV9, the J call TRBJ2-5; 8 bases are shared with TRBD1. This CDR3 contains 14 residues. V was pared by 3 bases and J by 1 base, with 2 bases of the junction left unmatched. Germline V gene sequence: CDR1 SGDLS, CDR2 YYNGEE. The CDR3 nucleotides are TGTGCCAGCAGCGGGACAGGGCTCCAAGAGACCCAGTACTTC. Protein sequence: CASSGTGLQETQYF.

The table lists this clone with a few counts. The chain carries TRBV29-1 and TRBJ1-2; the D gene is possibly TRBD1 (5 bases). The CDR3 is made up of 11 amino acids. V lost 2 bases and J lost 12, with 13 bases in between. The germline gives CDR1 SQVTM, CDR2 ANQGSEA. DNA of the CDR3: TGCAGCGTTGAAAGTGGGCAGGGTAACACCTTC. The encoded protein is CSVESGQGNTF.

CDR3 amino acids: CASSLGGQAGTEAFF. The CDR3 DNA sequence: TGTGCCAGCAGCTTGGGTGGACAGGCGGGTACTGAAGCTTTCTTT. This chain uses TRBV5-6 with TRBJ1-1; 7 bases are shared with TRBD1. The germline V gene encodes CDR1 SGHDT and CDR2 YYEEEE. Trimming cost V 0 bases and J 5 bases; bases outside gene matches: 7. The CDR3 length is 15 residues.

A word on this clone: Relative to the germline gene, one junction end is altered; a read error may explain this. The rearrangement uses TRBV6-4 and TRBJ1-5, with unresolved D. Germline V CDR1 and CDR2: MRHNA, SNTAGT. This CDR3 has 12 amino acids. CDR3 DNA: TGTGCCAGCAGTGACTGGAACTTGCAAGCGGATTTT. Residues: CASSDWNLQADF.

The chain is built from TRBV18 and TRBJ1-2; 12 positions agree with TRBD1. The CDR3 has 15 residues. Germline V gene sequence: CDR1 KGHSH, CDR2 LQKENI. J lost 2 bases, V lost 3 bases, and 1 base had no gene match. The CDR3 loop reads CASSPGQGANYGYTF. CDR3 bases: TGTGCCAGCTCACCGGGACAGGGGGCGAACTATGGCTACACCTTC.

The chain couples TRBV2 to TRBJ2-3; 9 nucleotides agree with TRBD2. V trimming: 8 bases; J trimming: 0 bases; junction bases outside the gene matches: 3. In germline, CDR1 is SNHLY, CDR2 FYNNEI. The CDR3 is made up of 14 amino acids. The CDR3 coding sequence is TGTGCCAGCCTAGCGGGGCCTAGCACAGATACGCAGTATTTT. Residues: CASLAGPSTDTQYF.

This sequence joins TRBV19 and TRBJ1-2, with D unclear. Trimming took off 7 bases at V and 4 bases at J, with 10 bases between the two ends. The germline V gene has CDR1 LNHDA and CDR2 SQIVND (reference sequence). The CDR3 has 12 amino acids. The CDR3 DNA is TGTGCCAGTACCTCTCCCTTCTATGGCTACACCTTC. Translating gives CASTSPFYGYTF.

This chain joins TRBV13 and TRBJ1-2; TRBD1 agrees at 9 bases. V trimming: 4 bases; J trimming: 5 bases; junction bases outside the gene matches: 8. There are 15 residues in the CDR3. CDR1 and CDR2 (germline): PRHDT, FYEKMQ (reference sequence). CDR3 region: CASSSYSDRGYGYTF. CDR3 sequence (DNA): TGTGCCAGCAGCTCCTACTCGGACAGGGGATATGGCTACACCTTC.